These 3 T cell receptor beta chains were sequenced from one sample in a study of blood T cell repertoires in COVID-19. The assay was immunoSEQ multiplex PCR, and TCRdb's table has in-frame clones only and misses some. This sample has under 70,000 clones, with over 75% found just once. The specimen was peripheral blood. The receptors stem from a human donor with active COVID-19. The donor label of this sample is uncertain.

This clone was seen just once. Here the CDR3 DNA reads TGTGCCAGCCTAAGGGGAAGGGACACCAACCAAGAGACCCAGTACTTC. Translating gives CASLRGRDTNQETQYF. V usage is TRBV2 and J usage is TRBJ2-5; D is possibly TRBD1 (6 bases). The CDR3 consists of 16 residues. Germline CDR1 is SNHLY and CDR2 is FYNNEI. Deletions cut 8 bases from V and 0 bases from J, with 19 bases between.

The chain is built from TRBV5-1 and TRBJ1-4; 8 positions agree with TRBD1. Trimming removed 2 bases from V and 4 bases from J; junction bases left unmatched: 4. This CDR3 has 15 residues. Germline CDR1 SGHRS, CDR2 YFSETQ. CDR3 region: CASSFQGALNEKLFF. The CDR3 coding sequence is TGCGCCAGCAGCTTCCAGGGGGCTCTTAATGAAAAACTGTTTTTT. The complete variable domain, with remaining parts taken from reference TRBV5-1 and TRBJ1-4, reads KAGVTQTPRYLIKTRGQQVTLSCSPISGHRSVSWYQQTPGQGLQFLFEYFSETQRNKGNFPGRFSGRQFSNSRSEMNVSTLELGDSALYLCASSFQGALNEKLFFGSGTQLSVL.

This clone was counted once. The gene calls are TRBV9 and TRBJ2-4; 8 positions match TRBD1. This CDR3 has 14 amino acids. V lost 3 bases, J lost 9 bases, and 8 bases stayed unmatched. Per the germline V gene, CDR1 is SGDLS and CDR2 is YYNGEE. CDR3 sequence: CASSDQGAGGIQYF. CDR3 nucleotides: TGTGCCAGCAGCGATCAGGGGGCTGGGGGCATTCAGTACTTC.